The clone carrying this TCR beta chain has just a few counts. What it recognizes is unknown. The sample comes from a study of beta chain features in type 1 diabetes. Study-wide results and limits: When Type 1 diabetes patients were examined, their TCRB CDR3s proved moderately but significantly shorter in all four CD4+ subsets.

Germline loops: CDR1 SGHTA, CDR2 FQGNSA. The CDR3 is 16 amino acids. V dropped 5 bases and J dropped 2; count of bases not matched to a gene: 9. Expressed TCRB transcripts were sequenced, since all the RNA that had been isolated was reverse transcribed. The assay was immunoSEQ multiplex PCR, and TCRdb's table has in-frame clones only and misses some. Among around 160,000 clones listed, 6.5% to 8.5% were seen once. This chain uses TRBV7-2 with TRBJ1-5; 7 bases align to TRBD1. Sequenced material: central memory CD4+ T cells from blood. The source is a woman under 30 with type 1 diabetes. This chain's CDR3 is CASSPGRGNRNQPQHF. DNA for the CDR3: TGTGCCAGCAGCCCCGGCAGGGGGAATCGCAATCAGCCCCAGCATTTT. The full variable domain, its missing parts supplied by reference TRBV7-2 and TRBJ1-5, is GAGVSQSPSNKVTEKGKDVELRCDPISGHTALYWYRQSLGQGLEFLIYFQGNSAPDKSGLPSDRFSAERTGGSVSTLTIQRTQQEDSAVYLCASSPGRGNRNQPQHFGDGTRLSIL.